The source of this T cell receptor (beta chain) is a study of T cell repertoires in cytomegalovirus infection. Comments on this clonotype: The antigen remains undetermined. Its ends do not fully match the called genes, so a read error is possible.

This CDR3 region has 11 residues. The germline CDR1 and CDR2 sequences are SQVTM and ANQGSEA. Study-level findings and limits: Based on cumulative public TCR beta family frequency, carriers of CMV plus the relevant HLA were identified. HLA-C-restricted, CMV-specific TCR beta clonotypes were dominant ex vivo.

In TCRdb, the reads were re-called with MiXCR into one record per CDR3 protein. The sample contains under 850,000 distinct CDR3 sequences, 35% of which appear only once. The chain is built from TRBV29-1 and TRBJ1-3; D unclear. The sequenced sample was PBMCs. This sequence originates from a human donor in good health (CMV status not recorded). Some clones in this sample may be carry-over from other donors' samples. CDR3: CSAESGNTIYF. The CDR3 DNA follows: TGCAGCGCTGAAAGTGGAAACACCATATATTTT.